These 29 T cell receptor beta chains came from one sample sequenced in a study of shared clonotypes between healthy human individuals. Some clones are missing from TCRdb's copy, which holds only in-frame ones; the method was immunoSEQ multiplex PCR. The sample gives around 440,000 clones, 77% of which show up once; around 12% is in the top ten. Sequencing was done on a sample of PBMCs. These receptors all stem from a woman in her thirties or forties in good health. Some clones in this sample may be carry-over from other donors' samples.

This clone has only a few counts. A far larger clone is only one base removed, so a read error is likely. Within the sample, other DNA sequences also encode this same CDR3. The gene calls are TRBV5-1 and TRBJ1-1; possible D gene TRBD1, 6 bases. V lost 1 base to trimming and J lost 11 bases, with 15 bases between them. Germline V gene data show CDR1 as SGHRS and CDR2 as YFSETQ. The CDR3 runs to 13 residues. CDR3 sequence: CASSLRGGLEAFF. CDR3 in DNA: TGCGCCAGCAGCTTGCGTGGGGGCCTTGAGGCTTTCTTT.

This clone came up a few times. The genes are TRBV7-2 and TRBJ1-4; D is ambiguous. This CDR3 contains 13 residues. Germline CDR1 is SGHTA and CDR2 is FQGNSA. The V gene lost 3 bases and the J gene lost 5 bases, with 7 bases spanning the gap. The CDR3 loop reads CASSFNQNEKLFF. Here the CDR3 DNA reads TGTGCCAGCAGCTTCAACCAAAATGAAAAACTGTTTTTT.

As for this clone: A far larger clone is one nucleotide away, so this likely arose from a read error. Written as DNA, the CDR3 is TGTGCCGGAGCTAGCGGGAGGGCCGCTATCGGGGAGCTGTTTTTT. This sequence encodes CAGASGRAAIGELFF. The chain employs TRBV30 and TRBJ2-2; 12 nucleotides agree with TRBD2. This CDR3 region has 15 residues. Germline V gene lookup returns CDR1 GTSNPN and CDR2 SVGIG (reference sequence). V was pared by 8 bases and J by 7 bases, with 11 bases of the junction left unmatched.

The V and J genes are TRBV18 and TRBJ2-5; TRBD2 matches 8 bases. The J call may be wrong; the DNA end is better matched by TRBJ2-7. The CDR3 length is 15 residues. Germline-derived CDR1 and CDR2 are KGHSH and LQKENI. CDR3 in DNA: TGTGCCAGCTCACCAAATGGCGGGAGGACCTACGAGCAGTACTTC. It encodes CASSPNGGRTYEQYF.

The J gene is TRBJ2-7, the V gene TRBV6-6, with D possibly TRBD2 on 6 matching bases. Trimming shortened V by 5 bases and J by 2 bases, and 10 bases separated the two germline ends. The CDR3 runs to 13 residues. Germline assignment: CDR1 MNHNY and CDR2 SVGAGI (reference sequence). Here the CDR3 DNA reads TGTGCCAGCAGTCCTAGCGAGGCCTACGAGCAGTACTTC. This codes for CASSPSEAYEQYF.

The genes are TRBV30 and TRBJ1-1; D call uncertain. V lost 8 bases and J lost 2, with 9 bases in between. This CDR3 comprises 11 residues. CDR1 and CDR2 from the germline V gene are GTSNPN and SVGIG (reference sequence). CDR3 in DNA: TGTGCCGGCTGGTTTAACACTGAAGCTTTCTTT. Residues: CAGWFNTEAFF.

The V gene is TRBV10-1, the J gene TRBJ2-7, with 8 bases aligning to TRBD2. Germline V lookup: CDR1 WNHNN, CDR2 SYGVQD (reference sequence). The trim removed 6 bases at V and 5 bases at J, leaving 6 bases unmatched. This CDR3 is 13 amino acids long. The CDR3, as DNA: TGCGCCAGCAGCTCGGGGGGGGCGGACGAGCAGTACTTC. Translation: CASSSGGADEQYF.

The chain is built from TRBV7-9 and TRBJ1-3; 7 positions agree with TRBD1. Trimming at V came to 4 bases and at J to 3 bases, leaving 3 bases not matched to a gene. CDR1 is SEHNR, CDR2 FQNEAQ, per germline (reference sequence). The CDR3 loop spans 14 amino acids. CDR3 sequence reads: CASSSQGVGNTIYF. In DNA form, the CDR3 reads TGTGCCAGCAGCTCTCAGGGGGTTGGAAACACCATATATTTT. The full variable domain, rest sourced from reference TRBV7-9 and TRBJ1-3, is DTGVSQNPRHKITKRGQNVTFRCDPISEHNRLYWYRQTLGQGPEFLTYFQNEAQLEKSRLLSDRFSAERPKGSFSTLEIQRTEQGDSAMYLCASSSQGVGNTIYFGEGSWLTVV.

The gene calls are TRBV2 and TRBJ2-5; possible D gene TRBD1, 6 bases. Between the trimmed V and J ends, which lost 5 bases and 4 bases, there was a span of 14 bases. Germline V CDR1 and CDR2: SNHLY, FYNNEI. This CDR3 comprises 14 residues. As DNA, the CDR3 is TGTGCCAGCAGTCAAACGACAGGTTTAGAGACCCAGTACTTC. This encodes CASSQTTGLETQYF.

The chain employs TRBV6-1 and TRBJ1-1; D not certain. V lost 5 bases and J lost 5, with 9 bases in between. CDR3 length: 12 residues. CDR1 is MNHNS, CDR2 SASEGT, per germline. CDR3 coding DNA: TGTGCCAGCAGTCTAACTTGGACTGAAGCTTTCTTT. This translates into CASSLTWTEAFF.

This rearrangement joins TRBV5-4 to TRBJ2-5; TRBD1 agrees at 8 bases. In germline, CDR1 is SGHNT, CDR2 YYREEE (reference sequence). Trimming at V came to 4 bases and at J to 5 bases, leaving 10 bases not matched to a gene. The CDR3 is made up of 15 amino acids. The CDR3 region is CASSPTGTGGETQYF. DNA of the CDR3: TGTGCCAGCAGCCCCACCGGGACAGGTGGTGAGACCCAGTACTTC.

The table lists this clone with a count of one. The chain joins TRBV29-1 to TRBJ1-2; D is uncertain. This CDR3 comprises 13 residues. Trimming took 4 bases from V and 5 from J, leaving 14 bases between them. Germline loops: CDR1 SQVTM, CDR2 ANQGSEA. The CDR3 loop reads CSVAGRAGYGYTF. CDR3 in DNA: TGCAGCGTTGCCGGTAGGGCCGGGTATGGCTACACCTTC.

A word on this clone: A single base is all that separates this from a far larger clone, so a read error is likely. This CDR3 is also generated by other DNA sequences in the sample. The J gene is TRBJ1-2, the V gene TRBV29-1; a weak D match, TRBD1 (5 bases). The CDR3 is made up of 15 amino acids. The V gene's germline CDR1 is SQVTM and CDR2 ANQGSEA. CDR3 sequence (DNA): TGCAGCGTTGCTGGGGCGGGCACAGCTAACTATGGATACACCTTC. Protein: CSVAGAGTANYGYTF.

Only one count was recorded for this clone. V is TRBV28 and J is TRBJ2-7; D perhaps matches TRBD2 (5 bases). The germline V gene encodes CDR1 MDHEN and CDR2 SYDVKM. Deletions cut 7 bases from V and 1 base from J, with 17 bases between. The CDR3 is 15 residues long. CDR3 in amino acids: CASKSGERFSYEQYF. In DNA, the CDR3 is TGTGCCAGCAAGTCCGGGGAACGCTTTTCCTACGAGCAGTACTTC.

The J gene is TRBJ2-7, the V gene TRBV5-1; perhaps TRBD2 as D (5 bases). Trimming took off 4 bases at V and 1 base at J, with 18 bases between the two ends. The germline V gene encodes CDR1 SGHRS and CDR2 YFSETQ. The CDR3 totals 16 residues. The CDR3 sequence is CASSPEGGFFSYEQYF. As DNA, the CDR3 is TGCGCCAGCAGCCCCGAGGGCGGCTTCTTTTCCTACGAGCAGTACTTC.

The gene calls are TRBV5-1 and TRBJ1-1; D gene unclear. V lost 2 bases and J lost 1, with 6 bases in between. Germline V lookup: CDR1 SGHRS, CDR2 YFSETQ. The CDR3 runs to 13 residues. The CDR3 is CASSFDSNTEAFF. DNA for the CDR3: TGCGCCAGCAGCTTTGACTCGAACACTGAAGCTTTCTTT.

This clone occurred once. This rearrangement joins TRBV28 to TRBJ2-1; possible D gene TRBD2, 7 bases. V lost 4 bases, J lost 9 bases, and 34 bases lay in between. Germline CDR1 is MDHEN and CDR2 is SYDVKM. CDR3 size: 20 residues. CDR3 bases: TGTGCCAGCAGTTCACAGGGAACAGGGATACCGGGACTATTTGGCCGTGAGCAGTTCTTC. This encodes CASSSQGTGIPGLFGREQFF. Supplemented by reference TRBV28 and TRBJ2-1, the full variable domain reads DVKVTQSSRYLVKRTGEKVFLECVQDMDHENMFWYRQDPGLGLRLIYFSYDVKMKEKGDIPEGYSVSREKKERFSLILESASTNQTSMYLCASSSQGTGIPGLFGREQFFGPGTRLTVL.

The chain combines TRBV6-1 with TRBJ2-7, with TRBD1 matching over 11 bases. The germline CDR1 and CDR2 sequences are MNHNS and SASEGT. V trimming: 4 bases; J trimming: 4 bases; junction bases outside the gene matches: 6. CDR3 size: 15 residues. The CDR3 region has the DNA TGTGCCAGCAGTGGTTGGACAGGGGGCCGATACGAGCAGTACTTC. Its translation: CASSGWTGGRYEQYF.

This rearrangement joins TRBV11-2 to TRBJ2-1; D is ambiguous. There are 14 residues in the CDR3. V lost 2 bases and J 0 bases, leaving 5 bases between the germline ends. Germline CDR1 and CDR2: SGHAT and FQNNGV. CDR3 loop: CASSLYLSYNEQFF. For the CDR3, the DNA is TGTGCCAGCAGCTTATACCTCTCCTACAATGAGCAGTTCTTC.

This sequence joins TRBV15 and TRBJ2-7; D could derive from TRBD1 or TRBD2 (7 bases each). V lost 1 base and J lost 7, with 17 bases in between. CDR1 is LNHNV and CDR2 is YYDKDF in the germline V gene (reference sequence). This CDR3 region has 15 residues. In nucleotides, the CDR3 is TGTGCCACCAGCAGAGCCTGGGAGGGGGCGGGGGAGCAGTACTTC. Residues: CATSRAWEGAGEQYF.

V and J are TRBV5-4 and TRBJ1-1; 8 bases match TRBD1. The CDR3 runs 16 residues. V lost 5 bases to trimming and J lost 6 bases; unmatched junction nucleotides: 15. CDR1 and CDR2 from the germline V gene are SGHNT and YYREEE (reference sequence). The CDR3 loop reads CASSPPGGRRFAEAFF. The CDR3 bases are TGTGCCAGCAGTCCTCCAGGGGGCCGGAGGTTCGCTGAAGCTTTCTTT. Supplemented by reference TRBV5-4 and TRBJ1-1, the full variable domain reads ETGVTQSPTHLIKTRGQQVTLRCSSQSGHNTVSWYQQALGQGPQFIFQYYREEENGRGNFPPRFSGLQFPNYSSELNVNALELDDSALYLCASSPPGGRRFAEAFFGQGTRLTVV.

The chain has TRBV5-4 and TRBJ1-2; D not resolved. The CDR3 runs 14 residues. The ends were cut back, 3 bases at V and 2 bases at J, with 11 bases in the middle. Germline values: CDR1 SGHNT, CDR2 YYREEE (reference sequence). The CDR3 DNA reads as TGTGCCAGCAGCTCCGGGCAGAGAAACTATGGCTACACCTTC. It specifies CASSSGQRNYGYTF. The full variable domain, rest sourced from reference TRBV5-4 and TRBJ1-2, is ETGVTQSPTHLIKTRGQQVTLRCSSQSGHNTVSWYQQALGQGPQFIFQYYREEENGRGNFPPRFSGLQFPNYSSELNVNALELDDSALYLCASSSGQRNYGYTFGSGTRLTVV.

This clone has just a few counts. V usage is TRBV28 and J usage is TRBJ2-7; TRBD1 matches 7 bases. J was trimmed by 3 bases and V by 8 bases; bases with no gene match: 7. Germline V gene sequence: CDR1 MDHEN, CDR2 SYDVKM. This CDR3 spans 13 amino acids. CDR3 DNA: TGTGCCAGCCGACCCGGGACAGACTACGAGCAGTACTTC. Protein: CASRPGTDYEQYF.

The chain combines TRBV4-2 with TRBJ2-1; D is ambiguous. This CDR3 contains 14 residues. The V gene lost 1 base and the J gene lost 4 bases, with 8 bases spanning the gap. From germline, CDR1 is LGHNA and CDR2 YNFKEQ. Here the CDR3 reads CASSQADGYNEQFF. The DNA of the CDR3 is TGTGCCAGCAGCCAAGCGGACGGGTACAATGAGCAGTTCTTC.

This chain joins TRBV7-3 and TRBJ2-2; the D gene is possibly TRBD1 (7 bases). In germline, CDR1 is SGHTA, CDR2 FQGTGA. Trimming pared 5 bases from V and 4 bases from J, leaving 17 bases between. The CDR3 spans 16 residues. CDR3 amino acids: CASSPRGAGGTGELFF. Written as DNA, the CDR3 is TGTGCCAGCAGCCCCAGGGGGGCAGGTGGCACCGGGGAGCTGTTTTTT.

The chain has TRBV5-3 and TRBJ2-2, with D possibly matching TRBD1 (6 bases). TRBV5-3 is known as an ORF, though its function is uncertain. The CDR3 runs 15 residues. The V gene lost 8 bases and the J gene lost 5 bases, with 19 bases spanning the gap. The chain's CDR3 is CASSLQGIGTGELFF. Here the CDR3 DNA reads TGTGCCAGCAGCCTCCAGGGGATAGGGACCGGGGAGCTGTTTTTT.

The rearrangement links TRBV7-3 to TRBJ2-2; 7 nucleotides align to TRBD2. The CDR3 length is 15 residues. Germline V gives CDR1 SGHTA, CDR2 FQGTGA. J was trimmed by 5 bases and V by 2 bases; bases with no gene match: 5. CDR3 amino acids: CASSLEGGRTGELFF. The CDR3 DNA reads TGTGCCAGCAGCTTAGAGGGAGGGCGAACCGGGGAGCTGTTTTTT.

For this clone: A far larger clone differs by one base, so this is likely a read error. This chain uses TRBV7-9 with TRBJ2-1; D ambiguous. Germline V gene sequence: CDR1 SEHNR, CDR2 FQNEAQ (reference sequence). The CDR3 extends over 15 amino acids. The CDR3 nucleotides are TGTGCCAGCAGCTTAGTTCCAGAGGCCTACAATGGGCAGTTCTTC. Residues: CASSLVPEAYNGQFF.

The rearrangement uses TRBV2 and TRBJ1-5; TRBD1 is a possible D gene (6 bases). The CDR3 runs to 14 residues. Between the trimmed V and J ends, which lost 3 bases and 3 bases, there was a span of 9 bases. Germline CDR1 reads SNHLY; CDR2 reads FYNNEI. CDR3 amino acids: CASSDQGLNQPQHF. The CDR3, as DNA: TGTGCCAGCAGTGACCAGGGGCTCAATCAGCCCCAGCATTTT.